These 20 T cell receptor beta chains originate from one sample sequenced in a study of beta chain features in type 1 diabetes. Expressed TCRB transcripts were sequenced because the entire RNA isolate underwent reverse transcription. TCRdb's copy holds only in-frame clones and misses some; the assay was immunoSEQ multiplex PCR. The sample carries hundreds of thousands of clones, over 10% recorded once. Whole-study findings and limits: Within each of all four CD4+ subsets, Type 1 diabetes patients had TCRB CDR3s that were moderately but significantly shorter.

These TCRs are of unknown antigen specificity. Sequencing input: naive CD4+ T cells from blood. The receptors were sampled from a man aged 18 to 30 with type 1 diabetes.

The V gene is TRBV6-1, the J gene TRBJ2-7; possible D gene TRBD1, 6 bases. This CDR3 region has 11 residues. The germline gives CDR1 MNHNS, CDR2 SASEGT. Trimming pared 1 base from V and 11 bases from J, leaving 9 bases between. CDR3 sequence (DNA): TGTGCCAGCAGTGAAGAGAGACAGGAGTACTTC. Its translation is CASSEERQEYF.

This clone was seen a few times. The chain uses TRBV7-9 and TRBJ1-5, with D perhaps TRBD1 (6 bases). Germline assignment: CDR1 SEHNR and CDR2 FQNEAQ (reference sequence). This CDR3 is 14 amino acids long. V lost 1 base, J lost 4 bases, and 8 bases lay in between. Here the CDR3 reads CASSLDRVNQPQHF. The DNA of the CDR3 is TGTGCCAGCAGCTTAGACAGGGTGAATCAGCCCCAGCATTTT.

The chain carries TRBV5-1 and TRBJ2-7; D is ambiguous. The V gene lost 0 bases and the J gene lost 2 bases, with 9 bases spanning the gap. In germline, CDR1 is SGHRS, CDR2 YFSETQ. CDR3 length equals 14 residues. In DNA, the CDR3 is TGCGCCAGCAGCTTGGTCGTAGGGACCTACGAGCAGTACTTC. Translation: CASSLVVGTYEQYF.

The CDR3 spells CASSLLAGGASRTDTQYF. DNA of the CDR3: TGTGCCAGCAGTTTGCTAGCGGGGGGCGCGTCCCGGACAGATACGCAGTATTTT. This chain links TRBV27 with TRBJ2-3, with TRBD2 matching over 11 bases. The CDR3 has 18 amino acids. The V gene's germline CDR1 is MNHEY and CDR2 SMNVEV (reference sequence). The V segment lost 3 bases and the J segment 3 bases; nucleotides outside the gene matches: 11.

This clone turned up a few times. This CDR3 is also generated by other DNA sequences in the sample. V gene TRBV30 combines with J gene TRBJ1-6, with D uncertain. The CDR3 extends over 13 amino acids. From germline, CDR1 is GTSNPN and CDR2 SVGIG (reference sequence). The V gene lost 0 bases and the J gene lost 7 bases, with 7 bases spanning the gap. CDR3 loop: CAWSVQDNSPLHF. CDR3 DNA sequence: TGTGCCTGGAGTGTCCAGGACAATTCACCCCTCCACTTT.

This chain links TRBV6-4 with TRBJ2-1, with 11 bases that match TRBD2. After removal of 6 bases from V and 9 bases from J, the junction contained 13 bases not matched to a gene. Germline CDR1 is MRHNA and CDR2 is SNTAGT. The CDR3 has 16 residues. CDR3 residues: CASSLMTSGALGEQFF. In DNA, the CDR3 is TGTGCCAGCAGCCTGATGACTAGCGGGGCTCTGGGTGAGCAGTTCTTC.

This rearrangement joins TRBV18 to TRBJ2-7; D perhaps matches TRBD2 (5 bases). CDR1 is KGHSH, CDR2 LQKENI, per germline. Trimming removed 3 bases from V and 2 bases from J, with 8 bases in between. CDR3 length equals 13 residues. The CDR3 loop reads CASSPQTTYEQYF. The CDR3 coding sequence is TGTGCCAGCTCACCTCAGACTACCTACGAGCAGTACTTC.

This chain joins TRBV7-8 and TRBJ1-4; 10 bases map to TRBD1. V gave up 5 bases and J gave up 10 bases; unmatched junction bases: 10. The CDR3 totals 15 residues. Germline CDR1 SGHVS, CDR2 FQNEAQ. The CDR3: CASSPNRDRGGKLFF. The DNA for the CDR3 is TGTGCCAGCAGCCCGAACCGGGACAGGGGAGGAAAACTGTTTTTT.

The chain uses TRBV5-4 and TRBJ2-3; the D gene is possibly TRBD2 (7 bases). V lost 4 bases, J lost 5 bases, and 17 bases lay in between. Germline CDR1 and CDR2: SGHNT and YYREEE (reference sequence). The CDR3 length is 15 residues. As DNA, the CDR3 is TGTGCCAGCAGCATAACAAGGGGGGGTGGAGATACGCAGTATTTT. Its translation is CASSITRGGGDTQYF.

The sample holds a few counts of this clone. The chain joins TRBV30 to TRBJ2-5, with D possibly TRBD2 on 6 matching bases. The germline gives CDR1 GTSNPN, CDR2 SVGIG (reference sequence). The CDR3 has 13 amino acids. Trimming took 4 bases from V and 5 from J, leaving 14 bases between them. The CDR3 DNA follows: TGTGCCTGGAATGGGGGACTCGAGGAGACCCAGTACTTC. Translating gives CAWNGGLEETQYF.

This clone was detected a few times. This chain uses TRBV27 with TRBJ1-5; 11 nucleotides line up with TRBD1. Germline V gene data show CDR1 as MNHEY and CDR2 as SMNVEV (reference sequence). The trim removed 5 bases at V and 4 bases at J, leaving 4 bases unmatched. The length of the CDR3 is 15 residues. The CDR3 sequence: CASSTGQGANQPQHF. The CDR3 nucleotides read TGTGCCAGCAGTACCGGACAGGGGGCAAATCAGCCCCAGCATTTT.

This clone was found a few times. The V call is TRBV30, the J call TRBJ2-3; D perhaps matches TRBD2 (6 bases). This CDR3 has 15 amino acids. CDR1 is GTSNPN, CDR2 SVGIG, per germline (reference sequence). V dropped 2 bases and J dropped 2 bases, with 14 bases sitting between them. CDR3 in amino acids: CAWSLASDLTDTQYF. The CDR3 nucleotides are TGTGCCTGGAGTCTCGCTAGCGACCTCACAGATACGCAGTATTTT.

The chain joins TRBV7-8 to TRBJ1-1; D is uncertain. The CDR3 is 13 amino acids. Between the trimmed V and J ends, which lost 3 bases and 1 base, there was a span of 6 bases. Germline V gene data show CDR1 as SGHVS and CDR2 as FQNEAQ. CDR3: CASSLLENTEAFF. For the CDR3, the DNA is TGTGCCAGCAGCTTGCTGGAGAACACTGAAGCTTTCTTT.

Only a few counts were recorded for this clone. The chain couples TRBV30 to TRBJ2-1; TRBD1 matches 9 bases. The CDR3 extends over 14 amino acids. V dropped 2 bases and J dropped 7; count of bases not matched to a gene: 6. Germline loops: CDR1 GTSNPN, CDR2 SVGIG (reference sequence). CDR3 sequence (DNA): TGTGCCTGGAGTCGGGGGACAGGGTGGAATGAGCAGTTCTTC. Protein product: CAWSRGTGWNEQFF.

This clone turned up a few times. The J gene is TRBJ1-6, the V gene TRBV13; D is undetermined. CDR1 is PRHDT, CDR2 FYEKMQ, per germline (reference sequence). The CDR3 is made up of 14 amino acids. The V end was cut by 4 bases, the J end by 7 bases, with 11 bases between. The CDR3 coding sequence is TGTGCCAGCAGCTCATGGCAGGCCAATTCACCCCTCCACTTT. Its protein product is CASSSWQANSPLHF. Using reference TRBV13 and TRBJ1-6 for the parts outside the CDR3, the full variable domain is AAGVIQSPRHLIKEKRETATLKCYPIPRHDTVYWYQQGPGQDPQFLISFYEKMQSDKGSIPDRFSAQQFSDYHSELNMSSLELGDSALYFCASSSWQANSPLHFGNGTRLTVT.

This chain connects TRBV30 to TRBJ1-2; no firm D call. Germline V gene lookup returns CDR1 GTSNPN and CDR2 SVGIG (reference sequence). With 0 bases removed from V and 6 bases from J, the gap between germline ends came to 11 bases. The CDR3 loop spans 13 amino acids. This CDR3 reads CAWSVQGYDGYTF. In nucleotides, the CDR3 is TGTGCCTGGAGTGTACAAGGGTACGATGGCTACACCTTC.

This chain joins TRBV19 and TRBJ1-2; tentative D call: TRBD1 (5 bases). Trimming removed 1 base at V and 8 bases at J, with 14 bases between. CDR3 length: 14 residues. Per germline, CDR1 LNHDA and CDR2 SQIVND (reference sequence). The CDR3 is CASSIAQASGGYTF. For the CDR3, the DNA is TGTGCCAGTAGTATAGCACAGGCCTCCGGGGGCTACACCTTC.

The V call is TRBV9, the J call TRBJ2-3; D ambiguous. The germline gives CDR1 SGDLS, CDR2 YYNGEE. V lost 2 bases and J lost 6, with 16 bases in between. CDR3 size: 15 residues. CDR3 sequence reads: CASSVTGPLRDTQYF. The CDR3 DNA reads TGTGCCAGCAGCGTGACCGGGCCCCTAAGGGATACGCAGTATTTT.

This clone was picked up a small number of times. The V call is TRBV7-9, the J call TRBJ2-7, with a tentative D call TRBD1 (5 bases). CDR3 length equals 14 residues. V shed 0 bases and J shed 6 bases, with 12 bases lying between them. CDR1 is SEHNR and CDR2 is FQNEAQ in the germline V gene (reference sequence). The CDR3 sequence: CASSLAGQALEQYF. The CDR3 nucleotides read TGTGCCAGCAGCTTAGCGGGGCAGGCCCTCGAGCAGTACTTC.

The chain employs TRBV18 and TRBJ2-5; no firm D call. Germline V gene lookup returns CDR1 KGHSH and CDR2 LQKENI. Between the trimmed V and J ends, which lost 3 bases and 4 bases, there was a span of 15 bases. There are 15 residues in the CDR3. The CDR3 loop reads CASSPPQKEGETQYF. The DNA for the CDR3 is TGTGCCAGCTCACCGCCCCAGAAGGAAGGAGAGACCCAGTACTTC.